Each of the 25 T cell receptor beta chains below was sequenced from the same sample in a study of blood T cell repertoires in COVID-19. The data were produced by immunoSEQ multiplex PCR, yet TCRdb's version contains in-frame clones alone and is incomplete. The table has some 80,000 clones, about 76% seen once. What was sequenced was peripheral blood. Every receptor here comes from a man of 80 years or more with acute or convalescent COVID-19.

This clone appeared once. This chain joins TRBV24-1 and TRBJ2-2; TRBD1 agrees at 7 bases. CDR1 and CDR2 (germline): KGHDR, SFDVKD. This CDR3 region has 16 residues. The V segment lost 3 bases and the J segment 5 bases; nucleotides outside the gene matches: 8. CDR3 loop: CATSDPLDRVTGELFF. The DNA for the CDR3 is TGTGCCACCAGTGATCCCCTCGACAGGGTAACCGGGGAGCTGTTTTTT.

This rearrangement joins TRBV11-3 to TRBJ2-7; D might be TRBD2 (6 bases). V lost 5 bases and J 1 base, leaving 12 bases between the germline ends. This CDR3 spans 14 amino acids. The germline CDR1 and CDR2 sequences are SGHNT and YENEEA. The CDR3 region has the DNA TGTGCCAGCAGCCCCAGCGGGTTTTCCTACGAGCAGTACTTC. This encodes CASSPSGFSYEQYF.

The chain has TRBV5-1 and TRBJ1-2; maybe TRBD1 (6 bases). The CDR3 sequence is 15 residues long. Trimming took off 4 bases at V and 7 bases at J, with 20 bases between the two ends. CDR1 is SGHRS and CDR2 is YFSETQ in the germline V gene. CDR3 DNA sequence: TGCGCCAGCAGCCCATCTCAAAGAGGGGGACGTGGCTACACCTTC. Amino acids: CASSPSQRGGRGYTF.

In DNA form, the CDR3 reads TGCAGTGCTAGTCCCTTGACAGGGGGCGCATCTGCCCTCCACTTT. Translating it yields CSASPLTGGASALHF. This chain connects TRBV20-1 to TRBJ1-6; TRBD1 aligns across 10 bases. V gave up 3 bases and J gave up 14 bases; unmatched junction bases: 13. CDR3 size: 15 residues. Germline V gene data show CDR1 as DFQATT and CDR2 as SNEGSKA (reference sequence).

This CDR3 is CASSSGPFEQFF. For the CDR3, the DNA is TGTGCCAGCAGTTCAGGGCCATTCGAGCAGTTCTTC. The rearrangement joins TRBV27 to TRBJ2-1, with D possibly being TRBD1 (5 bases). V lost 4 bases, J lost 10 bases, and 11 bases lay in between. The germline CDR1 and CDR2 sequences are MNHEY and SMNVEV (reference sequence). This CDR3 is 12 amino acids long.

This clone appeared once. V is TRBV19 and J is TRBJ2-7; 9 positions match TRBD2. Germline values: CDR1 LNHDA, CDR2 SQIVND (reference sequence). The CDR3 runs 15 residues. The J segment lost 7 bases and the V segment lost 2 bases, leaving 9 bases of the junction unmatched. For the CDR3, the DNA is TGTGCCAGTAGTATAAATAGCGGACTAGCGCGGGAGCAGTACTTC. This gives the protein CASSINSGLAREQYF.

The V gene is TRBV3-1 (or the pseudogene TRBV3-2), the J gene TRBJ2-5; a possible D gene is TRBD2 (5 bases). The CDR3 has 16 amino acids. V was cut by 4 bases and J by 1 base, with 16 bases left in between. Germline V gives CDR1 LGHDT, CDR2 YNNKEL (reference sequence). The CDR3 DNA follows: TGTGCCAGCAGCCCAGCCGGGGAAACATTCCAAGAGACCCAGTACTTC. Translated: CASSPAGETFQETQYF.

The chain carries TRBV5-1 and TRBJ2-7; 8 bases agree with TRBD2. The length of the CDR3 is 15 residues. CDR1 and CDR2 (germline): SGHRS, YFSETQ. J lost 3 bases, V lost 1 base, and 6 bases had no gene match. CDR3 loop: CASSLPSGYNYEQYF. The CDR3 bases are TGCGCCAGCAGCTTGCCTAGCGGGTATAACTACGAGCAGTACTTC.

The chain has TRBV5-4 and TRBJ2-3; 15 bases agree with TRBD2. V trimming: 5 bases; J trimming: 5 bases; junction bases outside the gene matches: 3. The CDR3 sequence is 15 residues long. Germline CDR1 is SGHNT and CDR2 is YYREEE (reference sequence). In nucleotides, the CDR3 is TGTGCCAGCAGATCGGGACTAGCGGGGGGAGATACGCAGTATTTT. Protein sequence: CASRSGLAGGDTQYF.

The J gene is TRBJ2-3, the V gene TRBV9; 7 bases match TRBD1. The V gene end was trimmed by 4 bases and the J gene end by 0 bases; junction bases not matched to a gene: 8. Germline V gives CDR1 SGDLS, CDR2 YYNGEE. CDR3 length: 16 residues. The CDR3 here is CASSPRDSLSTDTQYF. CDR3 nucleotides: TGTGCCAGCAGCCCACGGGACAGCCTTAGCACAGATACGCAGTATTTT.

V is TRBV3-1 (or the pseudogene TRBV3-2) and J is TRBJ2-3; D remains unclear. The CDR3 is 15 amino acids. CDR1 LGHDT and CDR2 YNNKEL come from the germline V gene (reference sequence). V gave up 0 bases and J gave up 0 bases, with 7 bases separating them. Here the CDR3 DNA reads TGTGCCAGCAGCCAAGAGGCGGTTAGCACAGATACGCAGTATTTT. This gives the protein CASSQEAVSTDTQYF.

This rearrangement joins TRBV28 to TRBJ2-7, with D perhaps TRBD1 (6 bases). Germline-derived CDR1 and CDR2 are MDHEN and SYDVKM. CDR3 length: 16 residues. The ends were cut back, 5 bases at V and 2 bases at J, with 19 bases in the middle. The CDR3 DNA reads as TGTGCCAGCAGTACCCCGGGGCAGGGGCGTCCCTACGAGCAGTACTTC. As protein: CASSTPGQGRPYEQYF.

The genes are TRBV27 and TRBJ1-5, with 7 bases aligning to TRBD1. Germline CDR1 and CDR2: MNHEY and SMNVEV (reference sequence). The J segment lost 3 bases and the V segment lost 2 bases, leaving 4 bases of the junction unmatched. There are 15 residues in the CDR3. CDR3 in amino acids: CASSLNRGHNQPQHF. The CDR3 DNA follows: TGTGCCAGCAGTTTAAATAGGGGGCACAATCAGCCCCAGCATTTT.

This chain uses TRBV19 with TRBJ1-2, with a tentative D call TRBD1 (5 bases). V lost 8 bases and J 0 bases, leaving 19 bases between the germline ends. The CDR3 is 16 amino acids. The germline gives CDR1 LNHDA, CDR2 SQIVND (reference sequence). In DNA, the CDR3 is TGTGCCAGTCGCGACGGTAGGGGCTTTGCTAACTATGGCTACACCTTC. Translating gives CASRDGRGFANYGYTF.

This clone has only a few counts. The genes are TRBV10-3 and TRBJ1-1, with D hard to call. The CDR3 has 15 amino acids. In germline, CDR1 is ENHRY, CDR2 SYGVKD. The V gene lost 2 bases and the J gene lost 1 base, with 11 bases spanning the gap. The DNA of the CDR3 is TGTGCCATCAGTGAGCAAATAACAAGGAACACTGAAGCTTTCTTT. It specifies CAISEQITRNTEAFF.

The V and J genes are TRBV19 and TRBJ2-1; no clear D gene. The CDR3 is made up of 14 amino acids. The V end was cut by 5 bases, the J end by 0 bases, with 8 bases between. Germline V gives CDR1 LNHDA, CDR2 SQIVND (reference sequence). This CDR3 is CASSAVSSYNEQFF. CDR3 DNA: TGTGCCAGTAGTGCGGTGAGCTCCTACAATGAGCAGTTCTTC.

The chain has TRBV5-1 and TRBJ2-1, with 8 bases matching TRBD1. V shed 6 bases, J shed 8 bases, and the junction held 7 bases outside the gene matches. The V gene's germline CDR1 is SGHRS and CDR2 YFSETQ. CDR3 length equals 13 residues. CDR3 bases: TGCGCCAGCACAGGGGGCGTCAGGGATGAGCAGTTCTTC. Protein: CASTGGVRDEQFF.

CDR3 loop: CASSPLRVPNNEQFF. DNA for the CDR3: TGCGCCAGCAGCCCCCTCCGGGTACCTAACAATGAGCAGTTCTTC. The rearrangement joins TRBV5-1 to TRBJ2-1; D is unclear. Germline V gene data show CDR1 as SGHRS and CDR2 as YFSETQ. The CDR3 is 15 amino acids. Trimming removed 4 bases from V and 5 bases from J, with 16 bases in between.

The chain couples TRBV2 to TRBJ1-4; 7 bases fit TRBD1. This CDR3 spans 15 amino acids. Unmatched junction bases numbered 7, after V lost 2 bases and J lost 7 bases. CDR1 is SNHLY, CDR2 FYNNEI, per germline. The CDR3 nucleotides are TGTGCCAGCAGTGAAAGAGGACAGGCCAGTGAAAAACTGTTTTTT. It encodes CASSERGQASEKLFF.

The chain carries TRBV30 and TRBJ2-2; no definite D call. Germline CDR1 and CDR2: GTSNPN and SVGIG (reference sequence). The length of the CDR3 is 15 residues. V lost 2 bases, J lost 4 bases, and 14 bases lay in between. The DNA of the CDR3 is TGTGCCTGGAGTATGCAGGTTACGCGCACCGGGGAGCTGTTTTTT. This codes for CAWSMQVTRTGELFF.

The chain is built from TRBV28 and TRBJ2-7; the match to TRBD1 covers 9 bases. This CDR3 is 14 amino acids long. The trim removed 6 bases at V and 4 bases at J, leaving 7 bases unmatched. Germline V lookup: CDR1 MDHEN, CDR2 SYDVKM. The CDR3 region is CASRKGTGSYEQYF. The CDR3 coding sequence is TGTGCCAGCAGAAAGGGGACAGGGTCTTACGAGCAGTACTTC.

J is TRBJ2-1 and V is TRBV19; a weak D match, TRBD2 (6 bases). The germline V gene encodes CDR1 LNHDA and CDR2 SQIVND (reference sequence). V lost 4 bases and J 3 bases, leaving 7 bases between the germline ends. This CDR3 spans 13 amino acids. CDR3 amino acids: CASSRDFYNEQFF. CDR3 coding DNA: TGTGCCAGTAGTAGGGACTTCTACAATGAGCAGTTCTTC.

The rearrangement uses TRBV6-5 and TRBJ1-1; D remains ambiguous. Germline CDR1 and CDR2: MNHEY and SVGAGI. CDR3 size: 13 residues. Between the trimmed V and J ends, which lost 0 bases and 7 bases, there was a span of 9 bases. This CDR3 reads CASSYSEGLEAFF. Here the CDR3 DNA reads TGTGCCAGCAGTTACTCCGAAGGACTTGAAGCTTTCTTT.

The chain couples TRBV3-1 (or the pseudogene TRBV3-2) to TRBJ1-2; D uncertain. Trimming took off 4 bases at V and 6 bases at J, with 9 bases between the two ends. The CDR3 consists of 12 residues. Germline CDR1 and CDR2: LGHDT and YNNKEL (reference sequence). CDR3 sequence reads: CASSRTENGYTF. The CDR3 nucleotides read TGTGCCAGCAGCCGCACAGAGAATGGCTACACCTTC.

The rearrangement joins TRBV7-9 to TRBJ2-3; 8 nucleotides line up with TRBD2. CDR1 SEHNR and CDR2 FQNEAQ come from the germline V gene (reference sequence). The ends lost 3 bases at V and 2 bases at J; junction bases unmatched: 4. The CDR3 consists of 15 residues. Here the CDR3 reads CASSLAGGYTDTQYF. DNA of the CDR3: TGTGCCAGCAGCTTGGCGGGAGGTTACACAGATACGCAGTATTTT.